The clone carrying this TCR beta chain occurred a few times. Antigen specificity is unknown. Attachment of unique molecular identifiers to individual cDNA molecules was performed in the library. TCRdb re-called the RACE reads with MiXCR, one entry per CDR3 protein. In the table there are 45,000 to 60,000 distinct CDR3 sequences, approximately 8.8% of which are singletons. Stated time point: pre-sensitization, week 0. The treatment is: therapeutic diphenylcyclopropenone sensitization with weekly scalp DPC. The data derive from a study of human T cells and chemical hapten exposure. Study-wide background: Weekly diphenylcyclopropenone doses were given to patients' scalps across the approximately 25-week study. Upper-back patches of 0.01% DPC were read at 6 days. Study-level results: TCRs above 1 in 1000 frequency stayed constant with DPC sensitization.

The germline V gene has CDR1 SGHNT and CDR2 YYREEE (reference sequence). This CDR3 spans 15 amino acids. J lost 5 bases, V lost 3 bases, and 6 bases had no gene match. The chain employs TRBV5-4 and TRBJ2-1; the match to TRBD2 covers 9 bases. The receptor was isolated from a woman in her 40s with alopecia areata. Some clones in this sample may be carry-over from other donors' samples. The specimen was whole blood, collected in connection with sensitization to the hapten diphenylcyclopropenone (DPC). CDR3 DNA: TGTGCCAGCAGCTGGCAGGTAGCGGGGGACAATGAGCAGTTCTTC. Its protein is CASSWQVAGDNEQFF.